The rows below give T cell receptor beta chains drawn from one sample of a study of cytomegalovirus exposure and HLA in healthy donors. Profiling relied on immunoSEQ multiplex PCR, and the TCRdb table lists in-frame clones only, not all of them. The table has roughly 150,000 clones, roughly 91% seen once. Sequencing was done on a sample of PBMCs. These receptors all stem from a woman in her late teens or twenties in good health and CMV-seropositive. Each CDR3 is given with its conserved first and last residue. D genes are given only for firm matches. Expanded clones are given a class, and other clones once, few, many or no size at all.

CASSQVRETQYF	TGTGCCAGCAGCCAAGTGCGGGAGACCCAGTACTTC	TRBJ2-5	once	TRBV14	NA
CASSSTGTGRSTDTQYF	TGTGCCAGCAGCTCGACCGGGACAGGTCGAAGCACAGATACGCAGTATTTT	TRBJ2-3	NA	TRBV11-3	TRBD1
CASSQAVSYNEQFF	TGTGCCAGCAGCCAAGCGGTCTCCTACAATGAGCAGTTCTTC	TRBJ2-1	NA	TRBV4-2	NA
CASSQGLAGGYEQYF	TGCGCCAGCAGCCAAGGACTAGCGGGAGGCTACGAGCAGTACTTC	TRBJ2-7	NA	TRBV4-3	TRBD2
CASSSGYGYTF	TGTGCCAGCAGCTCCGGCTATGGCTACACCTTC	TRBJ1-2	few	TRBV7-8	NA
CSVEVSPVNTEAFF	TGCAGCGTTGAAGTGAGCCCGGTGAACACTGAAGCTTTCTTT	TRBJ1-1	NA	TRBV29-1	NA
CASSLSGTDTQYF	TGTGCCAGCAGCCTTTCAGGCACAGATACGCAGTATTTT	TRBJ2-3	NA	TRBV6-5	NA
CASSQDTKRSYEQYF	TGCGCCAGCAGCCAAGATACGAAGCGGTCCTACGAGCAGTACTTC	TRBJ2-7	NA	TRBV4-3	NA
CASSFHNEKLFF	TGTGCCAGCAGTTTCCATAATGAAAAACTGTTTTTT	TRBJ1-4	NA	TRBV5-6	NA
CASSFYSALNTEAFF	TGTGCCAGCAGCTTTTACAGTGCCCTAAACACTGAAGCTTTCTTT	TRBJ1-1	once	TRBV7-2	NA
CASSYSLGREGTYEQYF	TGTGCCAGCAGTTACTCCCTCGGCAGGGAGGGGACCTACGAGCAGTACTTC	TRBJ2-7	once	TRBV6-7	TRBD2
CASSSTGRDTQYF	TGTGCCAGCAGCTCGACAGGGAGGGATACGCAGTATTTT	TRBJ2-3	NA	TRBV11-3	NA
CASSLRLGSSGNTIYF	TGTGCCAGCAGCCTCCGCTTAGGGAGCTCTGGAAACACCATATATTTT	TRBJ1-3	NA	TRBV11-2	NA
CATSRASGRLNTQYF	TGTGCCACCAGCAGAGCCAGCGGGAGGTTAAATACGCAGTATTTT	TRBJ2-3	NA	TRBV15	TRBD2
CASSVSRGQLSNQPQHF	TGTGCCAGCAGTGTGTCCAGGGGACAACTTAGCAATCAGCCCCAGCATTTT	TRBJ1-5	NA	TRBV6-1	NA
CASSNTQRVIQYF	TGTGCCAGCAGCAACACGCAACGGGTCATTCAGTACTTC	TRBJ2-4	once	TRBV7-2	NA
CSVGGGDSFYEQYF	TGCAGCGTTGGGGGGGGCGACTCCTTCTACGAGCAGTACTTC	TRBJ2-7	NA	TRBV29-1	NA
CASSLGGQGVTEAFF	TGCGCCAGCAGCTTGGGAGGACAGGGGGTGACTGAAGCTTTCTTT	TRBJ1-1	NA	TRBV5-1	TRBD1
CSARRTADYEQYF	TGCAGCGCTAGAAGGACAGCAGACTACGAGCAGTACTTC	TRBJ2-7	NA	TRBV29-1	NA
CASSYSASGSSDTQYF	TGTGCCAGCAGTTACTCGGCTAGCGGGAGTTCAGATACGCAGTATTTT	TRBJ2-3	NA	TRBV6-5	TRBD2
CASSPDQGTEAFF	TGTGCCAGCAGCCCCGATCAGGGCACTGAAGCTTTCTTT	TRBJ1-1	NA	TRBV7-2	NA
CASSQGYQGGQETQYF	TGTGCCAGCAGCCAAGGGTATCAGGGGGGCCAAGAGACCCAGTACTTC	TRBJ2-5	NA	TRBV4-2	NA
CSVEGTANTDTQYF	TGCAGCGTTGAGGGGACAGCGAACACAGATACGCAGTATTTT	TRBJ2-3	NA	TRBV29-1	TRBD1
CASSVGGVGAALQETQYF	TGTGCCAGCAGCGTAGGGGGGGTAGGAGCGGCTCTCCAAGAGACCCAGTACTTC	TRBJ2-5	NA	TRBV9	NA
CASSSSDTSYEQYF	TGTGCCAGCAGCTCTTCTGACACCTCCTACGAGCAGTACTTC	TRBJ2-7	NA	TRBV11-3	NA
CASSLILGGVQETQYF	TGTGCCAGCAGCTTAATTCTGGGGGGAGTTCAAGAGACCCAGTACTTC	TRBJ2-5	NA	TRBV11-3	NA
CATSRASLINEQFF	TGTGCCACCAGCAGAGCCTCACTCATAAATGAGCAGTTCTTC	TRBJ2-1	NA	TRBV15	NA
CASTPGLAGASEQFF	TGCGCCAGCACGCCGGGACTAGCGGGAGCTAGTGAGCAGTTCTTC	TRBJ2-1	NA	TRBV5-1	TRBD2
CASSLGWGGPTWIYEQYF	TGTGCCAGCAGCTTAGGATGGGGGGGCCCAACCTGGATCTACGAGCAGTACTTC	TRBJ2-7	NA	TRBV7-9	NA
CASSTGGPPETQYF	TGTGCCAGCTCTACGGGAGGCCCCCCAGAGACCCAGTACTTC	TRBJ2-5	NA	TRBV2	TRBD2
CASSILLTTGKYGTGANVLTF	TGTGCCAGTAGTATCCTTCTAACGACAGGGAAGTATGGAACTGGGGCCAACGTCCTGACTTTC	TRBJ2-6	NA	TRBV19	TRBD1
CASSRSDRGYEQYF	TGTGCCAGCAGTCGATCCGACAGGGGGTACGAGCAGTACTTC	TRBJ2-7	NA	TRBV28	TRBD1
CASSLADSYEQYF	TGTGCCAGCAGCTTAGCGGACAGCTACGAGCAGTACTTC	TRBJ2-7	NA	TRBV7-9	NA
CASSLLRTGGNEQFF	TGTGCCAGCAGCTTACTCAGGACAGGGGGCAATGAGCAGTTCTTC	TRBJ2-1	NA	TRBV11-3	TRBD1
CASTRAYEQYF	TGTGCCAGCACTAGAGCCTACGAGCAGTACTTC	TRBJ2-7	once	TRBV2	NA
CASSQSMAVFYEQYF	TGCGCCAGCAGTCAATCGATGGCGGTCTTCTACGAGCAGTACTTC	TRBJ2-7	NA	TRBV23-1	NA
CASSLYGSRGAQHF	TGTGCCAGCAGTTTATACGGCTCGCGGGGAGCCCAGCATTTT	TRBJ1-5	NA	TRBV28	NA
CATRTDRGTYNEQFF	TGTGCCACCAGAACAGATCGGGGAACCTACAATGAGCAGTTCTTC	TRBJ2-1	NA	TRBV15	NA
CASSSYIAGTNYGYTF	TGTGCCAGCAGCAGCTACATAGCAGGGACTAACTATGGCTACACCTTC	TRBJ1-2	NA	TRBV5-6	NA
CASSLGLHRATDTQYF	TGTGCCAGCAGCTTAGGGCTTCACAGGGCCACAGATACGCAGTATTTT	TRBJ2-3	NA	TRBV11-3	NA
CASSLAVPDDEQYF	TGCGCCAGCAGCTTGGCAGTACCAGATGATGAGCAGTACTTC	TRBJ2-7	NA	TRBV5-1	NA
CASSFQGTDTQYF	TGTGCCAGCAGCTTCCAGGGCACAGATACGCAGTATTTT	TRBJ2-3	NA	TRBV5-6	NA
CASFARGTEAFF	TGTGCCAGCTTCGCGCGGGGCACTGAAGCTTTCTTT	TRBJ1-1	NA	TRBV19	NA
CAWSVPAGLQETQYF	TGTGCCTGGAGTGTACCGGCGGGCCTCCAAGAGACCCAGTACTTC	TRBJ2-5	once	TRBV30	NA
CASRSPRVQSRAEAFF	TGTGCAAGTCGCTCCCCCCGGGTCCAATCTCGGGCTGAAGCTTTCTTT	TRBJ1-1	NA	TRBV12-2	NA
CASSLKAGAGYGYTF	TGTGCCAGCAGCTTAAAGGCGGGGGCGGGCTATGGCTACACCTTC	TRBJ1-2	NA	TRBV7-3	NA
CSARVAGNTIYF	TGCAGCGCACGGGTGGCTGGAAACACCATATATTTT	TRBJ1-3	NA	TRBV29-1	NA
CASSSSYTDTQYF	TGTGCCAGCAGCTCCTCTTACACAGATACGCAGTATTTT	TRBJ2-3	NA	TRBV7-2	NA
CASSLGQLIQETQYF	TGTGCCAGCAGCTTGGGACAGTTGATCCAAGAGACCCAGTACTTC	TRBJ2-5	NA	TRBV5-6	NA